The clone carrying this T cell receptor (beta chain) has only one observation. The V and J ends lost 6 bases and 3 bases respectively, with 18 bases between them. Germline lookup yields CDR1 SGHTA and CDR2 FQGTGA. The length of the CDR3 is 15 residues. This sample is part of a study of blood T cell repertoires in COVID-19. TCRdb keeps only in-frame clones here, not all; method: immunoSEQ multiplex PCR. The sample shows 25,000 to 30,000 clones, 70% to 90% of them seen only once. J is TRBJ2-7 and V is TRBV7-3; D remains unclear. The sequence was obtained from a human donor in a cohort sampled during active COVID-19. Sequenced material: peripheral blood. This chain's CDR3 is CASSHNPSGRYEQYF. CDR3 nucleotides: TGTGCCAGCAGTCACAACCCTTCAGGTCGCTACGAGCAGTACTTC. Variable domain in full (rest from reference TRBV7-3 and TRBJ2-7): GAGVSQTPSNKVTEKGKYVELRCDPISGHTALYWYRQSLGQGPEFLIYFQGTGAADDSGLPNDRFFAVRPEGSVSTLKIQRTERGDSAVYLCASSHNPSGRYEQYFGPGTRLTVT.